This section outlines one T cell receptor beta chain sequence together with its context. How the authors handled the data: Estimation of nucleated cell counts relied on the amplification of reference gene primers. Generated by immunoSEQ multiplex PCR, the TCRdb table keeps only in-frame clones and is missing some. V and J calls and clone size follow that table, whereas D and trimming were derived from the DNA. This table has 200,000 to 300,000 clones, around 87% appearing once. With 4 bases clipped from V and 1 base from J, the junction kept 10 bases outside the gene matches. The germline CDR1 and CDR2 sequences are SGHVS and FQNEAQ. The CDR3 contains 17 residues. The record originates from a study of blood T cell repertoires in COVID-19. Looking at the study overall: COVID-19 samples, acute and convalescent, were from the United States, Italy and Spain. T cells, B-cell-depleted T cells, or PBMCs supplied cDNA or gDNA.

Sequencing input: peripheral blood. The rearrangement joins TRBV7-8 to TRBJ2-7; 10 nucleotides agree with TRBD2. The receptor was isolated from a woman aged 45-65 years with acute or convalescent COVID-19. In DNA, the CDR3 is TGTGCCAGCAGCTCAACCGGTGGACTAGCGGATTCCTACGAGCAGTACTTC. Translation: CASSSTGGLADSYEQYF.